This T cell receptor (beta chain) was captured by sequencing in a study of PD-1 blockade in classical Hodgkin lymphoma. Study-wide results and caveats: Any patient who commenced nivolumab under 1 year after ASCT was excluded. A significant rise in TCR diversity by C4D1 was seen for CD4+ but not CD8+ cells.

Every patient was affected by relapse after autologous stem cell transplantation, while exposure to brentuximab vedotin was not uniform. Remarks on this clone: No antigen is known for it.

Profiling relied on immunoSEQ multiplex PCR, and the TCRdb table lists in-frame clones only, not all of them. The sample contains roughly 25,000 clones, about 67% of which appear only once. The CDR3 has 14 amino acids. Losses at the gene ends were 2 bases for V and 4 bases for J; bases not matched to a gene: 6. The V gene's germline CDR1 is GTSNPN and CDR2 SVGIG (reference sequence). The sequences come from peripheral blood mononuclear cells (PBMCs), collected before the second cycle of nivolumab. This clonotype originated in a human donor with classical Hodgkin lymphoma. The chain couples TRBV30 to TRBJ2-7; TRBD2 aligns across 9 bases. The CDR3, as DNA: TGTGCCTGGAGTTTGCTAGCGGGAAGGTACGAGCAGTACTTC. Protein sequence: CAWSLLAGRYEQYF. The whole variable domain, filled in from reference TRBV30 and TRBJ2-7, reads SQTIHQWPATLVQPVGSPLSLECTVEGTSNPNLYWYRQAAGRGLQLLFYSVGIGQISSEVPQNLSASRPQDRQFILSSKKLLLSDSGFYLCAWSLLAGRYEQYFGPGTRLTVT.